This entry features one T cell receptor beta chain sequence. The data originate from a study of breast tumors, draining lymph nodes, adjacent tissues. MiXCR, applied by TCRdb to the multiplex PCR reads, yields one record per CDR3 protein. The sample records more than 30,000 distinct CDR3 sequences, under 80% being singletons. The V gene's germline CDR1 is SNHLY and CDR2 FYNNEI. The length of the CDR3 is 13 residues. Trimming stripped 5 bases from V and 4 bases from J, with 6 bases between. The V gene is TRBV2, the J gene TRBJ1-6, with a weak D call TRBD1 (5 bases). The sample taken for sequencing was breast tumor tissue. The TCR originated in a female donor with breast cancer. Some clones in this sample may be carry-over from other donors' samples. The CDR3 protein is CASSPGYNSPLHF. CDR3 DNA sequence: TGTGCCAGCAGTCCAGGGTATAATTCACCCCTCCACTTT.